The 2 T cell receptor beta chains below were found in one sample sequenced in a study of shared clonotypes between healthy human individuals. Sequencing used immunoSEQ multiplex PCR; TCRdb keeps in-frame clones, though not all of them. The sample records roughly 1,500,000 clones, around 98.5% being singletons. Sample: naive CD4+ T cells sorted from blood. The subset denotes: CD45RA+ positively selected. These receptors were obtained from a man aged 30 to 39 in good health.

This clone appeared a few times. CDR3 sequence (DNA): TGTGCCAGCTCACGAGGAGGGCTCATCGAGCAGTACTTC. It codes for CASSRGGLIEQYF. The V gene is TRBV18, the J gene TRBJ2-7; the D gene is possibly TRBD2 (6 bases). Germline CDR1 and CDR2: KGHSH and LQKENI. The CDR3 spans 13 residues. V lost 4 bases and J 6 bases, leaving 13 bases between the germline ends.

The chain carries TRBV14 and TRBJ2-1, with D tentatively TRBD1 (6 bases). The CDR3 runs to 17 residues. Germline assignment: CDR1 SGHDN and CDR2 FVKESK. Trimming cost V 0 bases and J 4 bases, with 16 bases left between them. CDR3 coding DNA: TGTGCCAGCAGCCAAGATTTTCAACAGGGATATTACAATGAGCAGTTCTTC. As protein: CASSQDFQQGYYNEQFF.